These 20 T cell receptor beta chains originate from one sample sequenced in a study of spatial heterogeneity in lung cancer. TCRdb recomputed calls from the 5' RACE reads with MiXCR, one row per CDR3 protein. The table shows 45,000 to 50,000 distinct CDR3 sequences, with roughly 10% occurring only once. As for time point: blood at routine non-recurrence follow-up after resection. The sample was PBMCs, taken at follow-up. The source of these receptors is a male donor with early-stage non-small cell lung cancer.

This clonotype appeared a few times. The chain carries TRBV2 and TRBJ2-3, with no clear D. The germline V and J ends were trimmed by 2 bases and 2 bases, with 14 bases remaining between them. Germline CDR1 reads SNHLY; CDR2 reads FYNNEI. The CDR3 has 16 residues. Written as DNA, the CDR3 is TGTGCCAGCAGTGAAAGCCCTACTTTATACACAGATACGCAGTATTTT. Translating it yields CASSESPTLYTDTQYF.

The table lists this clonotype with many counts. The rearrangement links TRBV12-3 or TRBV12-4 to TRBJ1-2, with TRBD1 as a possible D gene (5 bases). The CDR3 extends over 13 amino acids. Trimming stripped 6 bases from V and 7 bases from J, with 15 bases between. This CDR3 reads CASRRMAGTGYTF. DNA for the CDR3: TGTGCCAGCAGGAGGATGGCAGGGACTGGCTACACCTTC.

This clonotype was observed many times. The CDR3 sequence: CASSLVMGGYEQYF. In nucleotides, the CDR3 is TGTGCCAGCAGCCTAGTCATGGGGGGCTACGAGCAGTACTTC. This chain uses TRBV12-3 or TRBV12-4 with TRBJ2-7, with D maybe TRBD2 (6 bases). The V end lost 6 bases, the J end lost 3 bases, and 15 bases lay between the germline ends. The CDR3 sequence is 14 residues long.

This clonotype was seen many times. The chain joins TRBV6-6 to TRBJ2-5, with TRBD1 identical over 8 bases. After removal of 6 bases from V and 1 base from J, the junction contained 7 bases not matched to a gene. From germline, CDR1 is MNHNY and CDR2 SVGAGI (reference sequence). The CDR3 spans 15 residues. This CDR3 is CASSPPGQGQETQYF. CDR3 DNA sequence: TGTGCCAGCAGCCCACCAGGACAGGGCCAAGAGACCCAGTACTTC.

This clonotype was seen many times. J is TRBJ1-2 and V is TRBV7-2; 7 nucleotides align to TRBD1. V lost 6 bases to trimming and J lost 5 bases; unmatched junction nucleotides: 12. Germline CDR1 reads SGHTA; CDR2 reads FQGNSA. CDR3 length: 15 amino acids. DNA of the CDR3: TGTGCCAGCAGTTTATCCGGGACAGAAATTTATGGCTACACCTTC. This sequence encodes CASSLSGTEIYGYTF.

This clonotype was counted at least ten times. This chain joins TRBV18 and TRBJ2-5, with D maybe TRBD1 (5 bases). CDR1 is KGHSH, CDR2 LQKENI, per germline. The V end lost 6 bases, the J end lost 4 bases, and 18 bases lay between the germline ends. This CDR3 is 15 amino acids long. The CDR3 DNA is TGTGCCAGCTCGCCGCCCCAGATAAGGGGAGAGACCCAGTACTTC. It specifies CASSPPQIRGETQYF.

This clonotype was detected ten times or more. V and J are TRBV20-1 and TRBJ2-3; D gene ambiguous. This CDR3 region has 11 residues. The V gene's germline CDR1 is DFQATT and CDR2 SNEGSKA (reference sequence). Trimming took 3 bases from V and 4 from J, leaving 5 bases between them. The CDR3 loop reads CSARTADTQYF. CDR3 nucleotide sequence: TGCAGTGCTAGGACCGCAGATACGCAGTATTTT.

This clonotype came up many times. The chain carries TRBV28 and TRBJ1-3; D is unresolved. Germline V gene sequence: CDR1 MDHEN, CDR2 SYDVKM. V lost 6 bases and J lost 4, with 10 bases in between. The CDR3 spans 13 residues. CDR3 nucleotides: TGTGCCAGCAGCCCCCTTCCGGGAAACACCATATATTTT. Its protein is CASSPLPGNTIYF.

This clonotype was detected many times. The V and J genes are TRBV4-2 and TRBJ2-1; 7 nucleotides align to TRBD2. Trimming cost V 1 base and J 10 bases; bases outside gene matches: 1. The CDR3 covers 12 residues. Germline CDR1 is LGHNA and CDR2 is YNFKEQ. This CDR3 is CASSQGRGEQFF. CDR3 DNA sequence: TGTGCCAGCAGCCAAGGGCGGGGGGAGCAGTTCTTC.

In this sample, this clonotype turned up many times. The CDR3 DNA is TGTGCCAGCAGTTCCAGGGGGCACGAAGCTTTCTTT. Its translation is CASSSRGHEAFF. The chain links TRBV12-3 or TRBV12-4 to TRBJ1-1, with 8 bases that match TRBD1. The J segment lost 8 bases and the V segment lost 4 bases, leaving 3 bases of the junction unmatched. The CDR3 runs 12 residues.

This clonotype was counted only a few times. V and J are TRBV12-3 or TRBV12-4 and TRBJ2-5; a possible D gene is TRBD2 (5 bases). With 6 bases removed from V and 9 bases from J, the gap between germline ends came to 17 bases. This CDR3 has 13 residues. CDR3 protein: CASSPSPSRSQYF. CDR3 nucleotides: TGTGCCAGCAGCCCTAGCCCCTCCAGGTCCCAGTACTTC.

This clonotype was picked up many times. The chain combines TRBV30 with TRBJ2-2; 7 bases line up with TRBD1. V shed 8 bases, J shed 2 bases, and the junction held 8 bases outside the gene matches. The CDR3 covers 14 residues. The germline V gene has CDR1 GTSNPN and CDR2 SVGIG (reference sequence). CDR3 amino acids: CAAGTVRNTGELFF. CDR3 DNA: TGTGCCGCTGGGACAGTGCGAAACACCGGGGAGCTGTTTTTT.

This clonotype was counted many times. The chain is built from TRBV6-5 and TRBJ1-1; D call uncertain. The CDR3 covers 16 residues. The ends were cut back, 0 bases at V and 4 bases at J, with 15 bases in the middle. The V gene's germline CDR1 is MNHEY and CDR2 SVGAGI. CDR3 DNA: TGTGCCAGCAGTTACTCGTTCCAGACTTTCGGCACTGAAGCTTTCTTT. Translated, it gives CASSYSFQTFGTEAFF.

This chain uses TRBV5-1 with TRBJ2-3; a weak D match, TRBD2 (6 bases). Between the trimmed V and J ends, which lost 0 bases and 8 bases, there was a span of 13 bases. This CDR3 is built from 14 residues. In germline, CDR1 is SGHRS, CDR2 YFSETQ. CDR3 in amino acids: CASSLAERRGTQYF. The CDR3 region has the DNA TGCGCCAGCAGCTTGGCCGAGAGGAGGGGTACGCAGTATTTT.

This clonotype was counted many times. The chain is built from TRBV6-1 and TRBJ1-2; 7 nucleotides agree with TRBD1. Germline values: CDR1 MNHNS, CDR2 SASEGT. Germline trimming cut 2 bases from V and 0 bases from J; bases unmatched to any gene: 9. The length of the CDR3 is 17 residues. CDR3 DNA sequence: TGTGCCAGCAGTGAATGGTGGACAGGTTATTCTAACTATGGCTACACCTTC. Residues: CASSEWWTGYSNYGYTF.

J is TRBJ2-1 and V is TRBV12-3 or TRBV12-4, with D possibly matching TRBD2 (5 bases). The CDR3 loop spans 15 amino acids. Trimming left V 5 bases short and J 6 bases short, with 17 bases between. CDR3 residues: CASSLLGADLNEQFF. DNA for the CDR3: TGTGCCAGCAGTCTACTAGGAGCGGACCTCAATGAGCAGTTCTTC.

Ten or more counts support this clonotype. This sequence joins TRBV12-3 or TRBV12-4 and TRBJ1-2; 7 nucleotides align to TRBD1. This CDR3 contains 15 residues. The V gene end was trimmed by 6 bases and the J gene end by 7 bases; junction bases not matched to a gene: 14. The CDR3 loop is CASSTNWDSGFGYTF. CDR3 DNA sequence: TGTGCCAGCAGCACAAATTGGGACAGTGGTTTTGGCTACACCTTC.

In this sample, this clonotype turned up many times. The CDR3: CASSPREVNYGYTF. Written as DNA, the CDR3 is TGTGCCAGCTCACCACGGGAAGTTAACTATGGCTACACCTTC. This chain joins TRBV18 and TRBJ1-2; D not certain. Trimming removed 1 base from V and 1 base from J, with 7 bases in between. Germline CDR1 and CDR2: KGHSH and LQKENI. CDR3 size: 14 residues.

This clonotype was counted many times. The V and J genes are TRBV6-5 and TRBJ2-7; D might be TRBD1 or TRBD2, each matching 5 bases. There are 14 residues in the CDR3. Germline CDR1 is MNHEY and CDR2 is SVGAGI. V was pared by 0 bases and J by 5 bases, with 11 bases between. CDR3 nucleotide sequence: TGTGCCAGCAGTTACTCGGGGACCCAGAACGAGCAGTACTTC. Translated, it gives CASSYSGTQNEQYF.

The V gene is TRBV6-2 or TRBV6-3, the J gene TRBJ1-1; no reliable D call. The germline gives CDR1 MNHEY, CDR2 SVGEGT. The CDR3 totals 14 residues. The germline V and J ends were trimmed by 6 bases and 4 bases, with 15 bases remaining between them. CDR3 region: CASSLLRGGTEAFF. The CDR3 DNA reads as TGTGCCAGCAGCCTCCTTCGGGGAGGCACTGAAGCTTTCTTT.